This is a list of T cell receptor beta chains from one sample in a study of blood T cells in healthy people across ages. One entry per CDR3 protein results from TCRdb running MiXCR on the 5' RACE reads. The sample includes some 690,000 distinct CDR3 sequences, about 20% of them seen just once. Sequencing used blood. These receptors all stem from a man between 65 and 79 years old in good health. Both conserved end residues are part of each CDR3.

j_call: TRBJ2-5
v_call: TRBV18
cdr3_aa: CASSPPSTQTRGTQYF

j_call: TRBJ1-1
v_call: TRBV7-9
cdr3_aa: CASSLVQGAISEAFF

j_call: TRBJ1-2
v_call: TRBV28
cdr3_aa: CASSLQQDYGYTF

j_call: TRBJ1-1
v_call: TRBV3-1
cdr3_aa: CASSLRVSDPEAFF

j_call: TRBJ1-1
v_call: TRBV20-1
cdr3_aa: CSTHRVGTEAFF

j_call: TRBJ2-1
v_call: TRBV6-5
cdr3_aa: CASRSEGSYNEQFF

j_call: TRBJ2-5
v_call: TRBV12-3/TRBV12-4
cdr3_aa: CASSLIARALETQYF

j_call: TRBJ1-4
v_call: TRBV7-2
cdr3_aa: CASSLDPASTNEKLFF

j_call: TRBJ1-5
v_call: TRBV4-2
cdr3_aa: CASSHIQGAQGQPQHF

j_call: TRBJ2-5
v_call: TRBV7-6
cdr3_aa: CAGSLYRAVETQYF

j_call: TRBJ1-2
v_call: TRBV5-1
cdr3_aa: CASSWTGGDYGYTF

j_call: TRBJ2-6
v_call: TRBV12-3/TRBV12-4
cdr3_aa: CASSLTGPSGANVLTF

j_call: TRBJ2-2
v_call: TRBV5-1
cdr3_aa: CASSLGGLSTGELFF

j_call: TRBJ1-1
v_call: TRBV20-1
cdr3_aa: CSARPDINTEAFF

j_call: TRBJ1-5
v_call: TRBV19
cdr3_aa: CASSPRGGAQPQHF

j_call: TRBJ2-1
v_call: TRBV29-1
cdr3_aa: CSVAGLPAGNEQFF

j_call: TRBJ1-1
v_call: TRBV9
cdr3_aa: CASSVTTGLGTEAFF

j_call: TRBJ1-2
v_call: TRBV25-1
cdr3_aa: CASSDKSEGTYGYTF

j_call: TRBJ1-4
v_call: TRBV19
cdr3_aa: CASSNWGRGGEKLFF

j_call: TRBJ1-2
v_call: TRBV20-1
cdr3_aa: CSASAGGAYYGYTF

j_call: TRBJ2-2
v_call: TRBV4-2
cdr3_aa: CASSQGNGGSNTGELFF

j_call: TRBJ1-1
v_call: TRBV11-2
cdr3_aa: CASTRTVPSGRRTEAFF

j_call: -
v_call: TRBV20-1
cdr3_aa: CSARDRGRGQFF

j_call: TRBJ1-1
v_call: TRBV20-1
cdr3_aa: CSALGGREAFF

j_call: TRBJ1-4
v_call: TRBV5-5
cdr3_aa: CASSAGGTNEKLFF

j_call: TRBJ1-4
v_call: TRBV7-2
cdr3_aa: CASSPAGGRVEKLFF

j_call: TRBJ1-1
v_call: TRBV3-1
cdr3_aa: CASSRPFGGATEAFF

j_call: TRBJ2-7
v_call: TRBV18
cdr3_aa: CASSPTRDTYEQYF

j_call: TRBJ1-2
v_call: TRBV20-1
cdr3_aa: CSATGRYYGYTF

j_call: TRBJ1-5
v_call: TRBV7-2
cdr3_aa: CASSLSPDSNQPQHF

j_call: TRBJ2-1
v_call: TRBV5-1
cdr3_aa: CASSPTTDSAQGQFF

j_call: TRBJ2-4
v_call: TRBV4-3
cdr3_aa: CASSQDIVVAGGNDIQYF

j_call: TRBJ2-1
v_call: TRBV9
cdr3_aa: CASSVEVLAGRNEQFF

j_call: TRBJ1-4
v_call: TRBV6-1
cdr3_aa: CASSPTGLPKTNEKLFF

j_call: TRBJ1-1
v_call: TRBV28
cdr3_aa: CASSPWGPKDTEAFF

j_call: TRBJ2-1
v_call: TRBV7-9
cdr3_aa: CASRSSGNGNEQFF

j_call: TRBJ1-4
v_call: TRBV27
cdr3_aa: CASSFGRGGFTNEKLFF

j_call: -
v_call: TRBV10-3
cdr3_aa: CASTGTKGYEQYF

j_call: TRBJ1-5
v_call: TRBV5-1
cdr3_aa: CASSLGIMSNQPQHF